A selection of T cell receptor beta chains follows, all from one sample in a study of blood T cell repertoires in COVID-19. Only in-frame clones appear in the TCRdb table, and some are missing; sequencing was by immunoSEQ multiplex PCR. The repertoire consists of 130,000 to 150,000 clones, with 87% occurring once and the leading ten covering 35% to 40%. The sample taken for sequencing was peripheral blood. The receptors stem from a man in his fifties who had recovered from COVID-19. The CDR3 runs from the conserved cysteine through the conserved F or W. Each record gives: D gene, V gene, CDR3 length, clone size, J gene, CDR3 protein, CDR3 DNA. D genes are given only for firm matches. Rows give clone size only sometimes, using once, few, many, or a class for an expanded clone.

D gene: TRBD1; V gene: TRBV7-2; CDR3 length: 15; clone size: NA; J gene: TRBJ1-1; CDR3 protein: CASSLPGGANTEAFF; CDR3 DNA: TGTGCCAGCAGCCTCCCAGGGGGCGCGAACACTGAAGCTTTCTTT
D gene: TRBD2; V gene: TRBV5-1; CDR3 length: 19; clone size: NA; J gene: TRBJ2-3; CDR3 protein: CASSPLTSGGAVGTDTQYF; CDR3 DNA: TGCGCCAGCAGCCCCCTGACTAGCGGGGGGGCCGTGGGCACAGATACGCAGTATTTT
D gene: NA; V gene: TRBV11-2; CDR3 length: 14; clone size: NA; J gene: TRBJ1-1; CDR3 protein: CASSLGRVNTEAFF; CDR3 DNA: TGTGCCAGCAGCTTAGGACGGGTGAACACTGAAGCTTTCTTT
D gene: NA; V gene: TRBV4-3; CDR3 length: 16; clone size: NA; J gene: TRBJ1-2; CDR3 protein: CASSQDPQAANYGYTF; CDR3 DNA: TGCGCCAGCAGCCAAGATCCACAGGCAGCTAACTATGGCTACACCTTC
D gene: TRBD1; V gene: TRBV18; CDR3 length: 19; clone size: NA; J gene: TRBJ1-6; CDR3 protein: CASSPIQGVALISNSPLHF; CDR3 DNA: TGTGCCAGCTCACCAATACAGGGGGTTGCTTTAATTTCTAATTCACCCCTCCACTTT
D gene: NA; V gene: TRBV7-9; CDR3 length: 19; clone size: NA; J gene: TRBJ1-2; CDR3 protein: CASSSSPLTEPIPNYGYTF; CDR3 DNA: TGTGCCAGCAGCTCCTCTCCCTTGACGGAGCCAATCCCTAACTATGGCTACACCTTC
D gene: TRBD1; V gene: TRBV5-1; CDR3 length: 15; clone size: NA; J gene: TRBJ2-5; CDR3 protein: CASSLESGGKETQYF; CDR3 DNA: TGCGCCAGCAGCTTGGAATCAGGGGGCAAGGAGACCCAGTACTTC
D gene: NA; V gene: TRBV1; CDR3 length: 17; clone size: NA; J gene: TRBJ2-7; CDR3 protein: CTSSQGPRGGASYEQYF; CDR3 DNA: TGCACCAGCAGCCAAGGCCCCCGAGGCGGGGCATCCTACGAGCAGTACTTC
D gene: NA; V gene: TRBV19; CDR3 length: 17; clone size: NA; J gene: TRBJ1-1; CDR3 protein: CASSIGQIFAVNTEAFF; CDR3 DNA: TGTGCCAGTAGTATTGGACAGATCTTTGCAGTGAACACTGAAGCTTTCTTT
D gene: TRBD1; V gene: TRBV11-3; CDR3 length: 13; clone size: few; J gene: TRBJ2-7; CDR3 protein: CASSKKTGFEQYF; CDR3 DNA: TGTGCCAGCAGCAAAAAGACAGGGTTCGAGCAGTACTTC
D gene: TRBD1; V gene: TRBV2; CDR3 length: 15; clone size: NA; J gene: TRBJ1-5; CDR3 protein: CASSRQGLSNQPQHF; CDR3 DNA: TGTGCCAGCAGCCGACAGGGGCTTAGCAATCAGCCCCAGCATTTT
D gene: TRBD1; V gene: TRBV6-2/TRBV6-3; CDR3 length: 17; clone size: NA; J gene: TRBJ2-4; CDR3 protein: CASSYMDREVAKNIQYF; CDR3 DNA: TGTGCCAGCAGTTACATGGACAGGGAAGTAGCCAAAAACATTCAGTACTTC
D gene: TRBD1; V gene: TRBV9; CDR3 length: 16; clone size: few; J gene: TRBJ2-5; CDR3 protein: CASSNTGTGGWETQYF; CDR3 DNA: TGTGCCAGCAGCAACACCGGGACAGGGGGCTGGGAGACCCAGTACTTC
D gene: TRBD1; V gene: TRBV4-1; CDR3 length: 17; clone size: NA; J gene: TRBJ1-5; CDR3 protein: CASSLVAGQGVNQPQHF; CDR3 DNA: TGCGCCAGCAGCCTCGTCGCCGGACAGGGGGTCAATCAGCCCCAGCATTTT
D gene: NA; V gene: TRBV5-4; CDR3 length: 16; clone size: NA; J gene: TRBJ2-7; CDR3 protein: CASSCSGVLTSYEQYF; CDR3 DNA: TGTGCCAGCAGCTGCTCAGGGGTCCTCACCTCCTACGAGCAGTACTTC
D gene: TRBD1; V gene: TRBV6-1; CDR3 length: 16; clone size: NA; J gene: TRBJ1-6; CDR3 protein: CASSEGRGQGDSPLHF; CDR3 DNA: TGTGCCAGCAGTGAGGGTAGGGGACAGGGGGATTCACCCCTCCACTTT
D gene: NA; V gene: TRBV27; CDR3 length: 16; clone size: NA; J gene: TRBJ2-5; CDR3 protein: CASSHYYRATLETQYF; CDR3 DNA: TGTGCCAGCAGTCATTATTACAGGGCTACTCTAGAGACCCAGTACTTC
D gene: TRBD2; V gene: TRBV9; CDR3 length: 16; clone size: NA; J gene: TRBJ2-7; CDR3 protein: CASSVATSGGSYEQYF; CDR3 DNA: TGTGCCAGCAGCGTAGCGACTAGCGGGGGGTCCTACGAGCAGTACTTC
D gene: TRBD1; V gene: TRBV12-5; CDR3 length: 16; clone size: NA; J gene: TRBJ1-4; CDR3 protein: CASGSGLGTENEKLFF; CDR3 DNA: TGTGCTAGTGGTTCGGGACTCGGGACAGAGAATGAAAAACTGTTTTTT
D gene: TRBD2; V gene: TRBV3-1/TRBV3-2; CDR3 length: 16; clone size: NA; J gene: TRBJ2-1; CDR3 protein: CASSPGTSGGAFSRFF; CDR3 DNA: TGTGCCAGCAGCCCAGGGACTAGCGGGGGGGCATTTTCGCGGTTCTTC
D gene: NA; V gene: TRBV11-2; CDR3 length: 13; clone size: NA; J gene: TRBJ2-7; CDR3 protein: CASTMTGSDEQYF; CDR3 DNA: TGTGCCAGCACCATGACAGGCAGCGACGAGCAGTACTTC
D gene: NA; V gene: TRBV7-2; CDR3 length: 13; clone size: few; J gene: TRBJ1-2; CDR3 protein: CASSLSGGPRDTF; CDR3 DNA: TGTGCCAGCAGCTTAAGCGGGGGCCCCCGGGACACCTTC
D gene: NA; V gene: TRBV11-2; CDR3 length: 16; clone size: few; J gene: TRBJ2-1; CDR3 protein: CASNLRPDSSYNEQFF; CDR3 DNA: TGTGCCAGCAACCTACGCCCCGATAGCTCCTACAATGAGCAGTTCTTC
D gene: TRBD1; V gene: TRBV9; CDR3 length: 15; clone size: NA; J gene: TRBJ2-1; CDR3 protein: CASSGRQGPYNEQFF; CDR3 DNA: TGTGCCAGCAGCGGTCGACAGGGGCCCTACAATGAGCAGTTCTTC
D gene: TRBD1; V gene: TRBV27; CDR3 length: 16; clone size: NA; J gene: TRBJ2-5; CDR3 protein: CASSLTGTEGSGTQYF; CDR3 DNA: TGTGCCAGCAGTTTGACCGGGACAGAGGGGTCGGGGACCCAGTACTTC
D gene: TRBD1; V gene: TRBV3-1/TRBV3-2; CDR3 length: 16; clone size: NA; J gene: TRBJ2-1; CDR3 protein: CASSLGQGVSYNEQFF; CDR3 DNA: TGTGCCAGCAGCCTTGGACAGGGGGTCTCCTACAATGAGCAGTTCTTC
D gene: TRBD1; V gene: TRBV6-5; CDR3 length: 15; clone size: once; J gene: TRBJ1-2; CDR3 protein: CASSYIWDSDRGYTF; CDR3 DNA: TGTGCCAGCAGTTACATATGGGACAGCGACAGAGGCTACACCTTC
D gene: NA; V gene: TRBV6-5; CDR3 length: 16; clone size: NA; J gene: TRBJ1-5; CDR3 protein: CASSYVVGGSNQPQHF; CDR3 DNA: TGTGCCAGCAGTTACGTGGTCGGGGGAAGCAATCAGCCCCAGCATTTT
D gene: TRBD1; V gene: TRBV5-1; CDR3 length: 14; clone size: NA; J gene: TRBJ1-1; CDR3 protein: CASSLDRGGTEAFF; CDR3 DNA: TGCGCCAGCAGCTTGGACAGGGGTGGCACTGAAGCTTTCTTT
D gene: TRBD2; V gene: TRBV10-3; CDR3 length: 17; clone size: NA; J gene: TRBJ2-2; CDR3 protein: CAISRLAGGINTGELFF; CDR3 DNA: TGTGCCATCAGTCGCCTAGCGGGGGGGATTAACACCGGGGAGCTGTTTTTT
D gene: NA; V gene: TRBV5-5; CDR3 length: 15; clone size: NA; J gene: TRBJ2-7; CDR3 protein: CASSLAYRGGYEQYF; CDR3 DNA: TGTGCCAGCAGCTTGGCTTACAGGGGAGGATACGAGCAGTACTTC